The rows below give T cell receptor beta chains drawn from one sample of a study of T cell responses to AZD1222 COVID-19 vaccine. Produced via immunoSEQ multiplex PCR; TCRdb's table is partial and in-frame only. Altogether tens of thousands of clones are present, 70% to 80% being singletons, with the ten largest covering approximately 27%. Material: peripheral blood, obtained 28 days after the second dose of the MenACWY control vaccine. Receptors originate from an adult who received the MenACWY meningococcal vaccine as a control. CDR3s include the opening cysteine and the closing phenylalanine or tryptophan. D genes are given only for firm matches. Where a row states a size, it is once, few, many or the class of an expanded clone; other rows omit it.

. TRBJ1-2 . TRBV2 CASSVGWTGYGYTF TGTGCCAGCTCCGTGGGTTGGACCGGCTATGGCTACACCTTC
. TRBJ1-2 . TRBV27 CASTSPGLVSGYTF TGTGCCAGCACCTCCCCGGGGTTGGTAAGTGGCTACACCTTC
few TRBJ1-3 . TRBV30 CAWANGNTIYF TGTGCCTGGGCCAACGGAAACACCATATATTTT
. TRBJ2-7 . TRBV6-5 CASTRSSGAYEQYF TGTGCCAGCACCCGGAGTAGCGGTGCCTACGAGCAGTACTTC
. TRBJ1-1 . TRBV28 CASSFGNTEAFF TGTGCCAGCAGTTTCGGCAACACTGAAGCTTTCTTT
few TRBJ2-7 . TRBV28 CASSFLHGYEQYF TGTGCCAGCAGTTTCTTACACGGCTACGAGCAGTACTTC
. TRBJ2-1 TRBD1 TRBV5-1 CASSLGTVQIYNEQFF TGCGCCAGCAGCCTGGGGACAGTCCAGATCTACAATGAGCAGTTCTTC
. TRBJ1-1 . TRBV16 CASSQGSVGGTEAFF TGTGCCAGCAGCCAAGGATCGGTGGGGGGCACTGAAGCTTTCTTT
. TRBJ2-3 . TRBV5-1 CASSLEFGDTQYF TGCGCCAGCAGCTTGGAGTTCGGAGATACGCAGTATTTT
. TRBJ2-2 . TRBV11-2 CASSHAGELFF TGTGCCAGCAGCCATGCCGGGGAGCTGTTTTTT
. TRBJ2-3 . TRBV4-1 CASSQTLLADTQYF TGCGCCAGCAGCCAAACCCTACTAGCAGATACGCAGTATTTT
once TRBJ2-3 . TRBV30 CAWGIGRDSLGDTQYF TGTGCCTGGGGGATCGGTCGGGACTCTCTGGGAGATACGCAGTATTTT
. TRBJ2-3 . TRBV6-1 CASSERQGHPDTQYF TGTGCCAGCAGTGAACGGCAGGGGCACCCAGATACGCAGTATTTT
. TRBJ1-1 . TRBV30 CAWSGVGQAFF TGTGCCTGGAGTGGGGTCGGTCAAGCTTTCTTT
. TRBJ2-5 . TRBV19 CASSPGVYGETQYF TGTGCCAGTAGTCCCGGGGTGTATGGGGAGACCCAGTACTTC
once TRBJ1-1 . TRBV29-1 CSVEWAIEAFF TGCAGCGTTGAATGGGCGATAGAAGCTTTCTTT